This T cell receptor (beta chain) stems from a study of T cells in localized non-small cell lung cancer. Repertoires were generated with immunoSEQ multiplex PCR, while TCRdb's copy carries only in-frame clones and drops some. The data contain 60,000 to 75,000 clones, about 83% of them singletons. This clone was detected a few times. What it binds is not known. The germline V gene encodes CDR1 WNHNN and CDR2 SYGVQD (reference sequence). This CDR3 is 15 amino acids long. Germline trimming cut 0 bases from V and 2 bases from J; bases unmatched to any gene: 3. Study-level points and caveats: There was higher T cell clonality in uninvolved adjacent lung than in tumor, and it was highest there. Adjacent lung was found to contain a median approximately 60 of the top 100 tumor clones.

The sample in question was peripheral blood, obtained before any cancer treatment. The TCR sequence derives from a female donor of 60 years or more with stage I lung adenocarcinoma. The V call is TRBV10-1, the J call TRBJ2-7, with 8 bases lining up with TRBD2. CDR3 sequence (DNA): TGCGCCAGCAGTGAGTCGCGGGGGGTTGCCTACGAGCAGTACTTC. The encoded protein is CASSESRGVAYEQYF.